This passage covers 9 T cell receptor beta chains from one sample sequenced in a study of shared T cell receptors in the human thymus. The protocol was immunoSEQ multiplex PCR, while the TCRdb copy is restricted to in-frame clones and leaves out a portion. Of roughly 560,000 clones in the sample, 70% to 80% are singletons; the top ten hold around 0.012%. The sample was also reused in another study, on human thymus T cells.

Material for sequencing was thymocytes. These receptors came from a boy younger than two with a congenital heart defect.

The V and J genes are TRBV29-1 and TRBJ1-2, with 10 bases fitting TRBD1. J was trimmed by 7 bases and V by 6 bases; bases with no gene match: 8. Germline CDR1 and CDR2: SQVTM and ANQGSEA. This CDR3 has 13 amino acids. The CDR3 DNA is TGCAGCGTCGTATTGGACAGGGGGGGTGGCTACACCTTC. This gives the protein CSVVLDRGGGYTF. Complete variable domain (other parts from reference TRBV29-1 and TRBJ1-2): SAVISQKPSRDICQRGTSLTIQCQVDSQVTMMFWYRQQPGQSLTLIATANQGSEATYESGFVIDKFPISRPNLTFSTLTVSNMSPEDSSIYLCSVVLDRGGGYTFGSGTRLTVV.

J is TRBJ2-3 and V is TRBV7-6; D possibly corresponds to TRBD1 (5 bases). With 3 bases removed from V and 2 bases from J, the gap between germline ends came to 12 bases. CDR3 length: 15 amino acids. The germline V gene encodes CDR1 SGHVS and CDR2 FNYEAQ. CDR3 amino acids: CASSFQGSNTDTQYF. CDR3 nucleotide sequence: TGTGCCAGCAGCTTCCAGGGATCGAACACAGATACGCAGTATTTT.

V gene TRBV29-1 combines with J gene TRBJ1-3, with a tentative D call TRBD1 (5 bases). The V end lost 8 bases, the J end lost 1 base, and 12 bases lay between the germline ends. This CDR3 is 13 amino acids long. CDR1 is SQVTM and CDR2 is ANQGSEA in the germline V gene. This chain's CDR3 is CSIRGGSGNTIYF. The CDR3 DNA follows: TGCAGCATACGGGGGGGGTCTGGAAACACCATATATTTT.

The chain combines TRBV5-1 with TRBJ1-2; 8 bases are a match to TRBD1. Per the germline V gene, CDR1 is SGHRS and CDR2 is YFSETQ. This CDR3 is built from 16 residues. Germline trimming cut 3 bases from V and 5 bases from J; bases unmatched to any gene: 12. The CDR3 DNA reads TGCGCCAGCAGCTCCCAGGACAGGGTGGGGTCATATGGCTACACCTTC. Amino acids: CASSSQDRVGSYGYTF.

This chain uses TRBV7-9 with TRBJ1-1; D unclear. V lost 8 bases and J 3 bases, leaving 31 bases between the germline ends. Germline CDR1 and CDR2: SEHNR and FQNEAQ (reference sequence). The CDR3 consists of 19 residues. CDR3 loop: CASGLLSRRSSSGDTEAFF. For the CDR3, the DNA is TGTGCCAGCGGCCTCTTGTCGAGGCGGTCCAGCTCCGGGGACACTGAAGCTTTCTTT.

CDR3 protein: CASQGGTEAFF. CDR3 sequence (DNA): TGTGCCAGCCAGGGGGGCACTGAAGCTTTCTTT. This rearrangement joins TRBV27 to TRBJ1-1; 7 nucleotides match TRBD1. J lost 4 bases, V lost 8 bases, and 1 base had no gene match. CDR1 is MNHEY, CDR2 SMNVEV, per germline (reference sequence). This CDR3 spans 11 amino acids.

The chain joins TRBV21-1 to TRBJ1-4; the table calls TRBD1, which could not be checked here. TRBV21-1 is a documented pseudogene. The CDR3 consists of 12 residues. The CDR3 nucleotides are TGTGCCAGCGGGCGAACTAATGAAAAACTGTTTTTT. Translation: CASGRTNEKLFF.

The chain recombines TRBV4-3 with TRBJ2-5; D unclear. The better agreement between TRBJ2-7 and the DNA end casts doubt on the J call. CDR3 length equals 16 residues. Germline values: CDR1 LGHNA, CDR2 YSLEER. The CDR3 is CASSQDMVASPYEQYF. DNA of the CDR3: TGCGCCAGCAGCCAAGATATGGTAGCTAGTCCCTACGAGCAGTACTTC.

The chain joins TRBV6-4 to TRBJ2-1; D gene uncertain. The CDR3 covers 14 residues. The V end lost 0 bases, the J end lost 6 bases, and 9 bases lay between the germline ends. In germline, CDR1 is MRHNA, CDR2 SNTAGT. CDR3 nucleotides: TGTGCCAGCAGTGACTCACCAGCGCGCAATGAGCAGTTCTTC. Amino acid sequence: CASSDSPARNEQFF.